One T cell receptor beta chain is described in this entry. Antigen specificity is unknown. A much larger clone is a single base away; this may be a read error. The time point: persistent/refractory GD, antithyroid drugs over 5 years with positive TRAb. Construction of the TCR library relied on RNA isolated from PBMCs. The authors diagnosed Graves' disease using American Thyroid Association guidelines. Roughly 8.2-milliliter peripheral blood samples went into EDTA tubes. The sample is drawn from a study of regulatory T cells in long-lasting Graves disease. Study conclusions and caveats: With persistent disease, TRBV28, TRBJ1-2 and TRBJ2-5 were the favored segments. Examination was confined to peripheral blood, excluding thyroid tissue.

The CDR3 loop spans 14 amino acids. V lost 0 bases, J lost 3 bases, and 6 bases lay in between. The germline gives CDR1 SNHLY, CDR2 FYNNEI. Library construction for TCR beta used iRepertoire HTBI primers and Arm-PCR of CDR3 regions. TCRdb independently ran MiXCR on the multiplex PCR reads; one entry per CDR3 protein. The data hold 650,000 to 850,000 distinct CDR3 sequences, with 25% to 35% observed a single time. The clonotype originates from a female donor with Graves disease. This material consisted of peripheral blood mononuclear cells (PBMCs), taken when the disease was refractory, from a patient treated with antithyroid drugs. This rearrangement joins TRBV2 to TRBJ1-5; D is unclear. Written as DNA, the CDR3 is TGTGCCAGCAGTGAAGCAGATACCAATCAGCCCCAGCATTTT. The encoded protein is CASSEADTNQPQHF.